Included here is one TCR beta chain sequence, with context. Its antigen is currently unknown. Sequence at one end of the junction differs from germline and may be a read error. The sample originates from a study of neurological immune-mediated disorders. Study-level points and caveats: HTLV-1-associated myelopathy had the most TCR clonal expansion, whereas multiple sclerosis had the least (lower than in healthy controls).

The cDNA was produced through 5'RACE with 10-nucleotide random UMIs. A single run covered 15-18 subjects with over 170 million TCR-beta sequences. TCRdb analysed the 5' RACE reads with MiXCR anew, one entry per CDR3 protein. Of roughly 88,000 distinct CDR3 sequences detected, roughly 3.3% appear once; the ten largest clones hold approximately 2.9%. The CDR3 length is 14 residues. Germline CDR1 MNHEY, CDR2 SMNVEV (reference sequence). This TCR came from a woman aged 45-65 years with multiple sclerosis. The chain joins TRBV27 to TRBJ1-5, with D possibly being TRBD1 (5 bases). The sequenced sample consisted of PBMCs. The CDR3 DNA is TGTGCCAGCAGTTTGAAGGGGAATGGGAAGACCCAGAATTTT. This gives the protein CASSLKGNGKTQNF.